Each of the 11 T cell receptor beta chains below was sequenced from the same sample in a study of cytomegalovirus exposure and HLA in healthy donors. PCR was performed using 60 Vbeta and 13 Jbeta primers. Profiled with immunoSEQ multiplex PCR; TCRdb holds only in-frame clones, not every one. The sample totals under 200,000 clones. Sequencing was performed on PBMCs. The receptors originated from a man under 40 in good health and CMV-seronegative.

The genes are TRBV11-2 and TRBJ2-7; D is unclear. This CDR3 spans 13 amino acids. V lost 1 base to trimming and J lost 3 bases, with 7 bases between them. CDR1 and CDR2 from the germline V gene are SGHAT and FQNNGV. This chain's CDR3 is CASSLVQNYEQYF. The CDR3 coding sequence is TGTGCCAGCAGCTTAGTCCAGAACTACGAGCAGTACTTC.

The chain uses TRBV30 and TRBJ2-7; 14 bases fit TRBD2. The CDR3 runs 14 residues. Germline-derived CDR1 and CDR2 are GTSNPN and SVGIG (reference sequence). The junction had 0 bases not matched to a gene; V was cut back by 3 bases and J by 2 bases. CDR3 DNA: TGTGCCTGGAGGGGACTAGCGGGGGCCTACGAGCAGTACTTC. It translates to CAWRGLAGAYEQYF.

The V call is TRBV27, the J call TRBJ2-1, with TRBD2 identical over 10 bases. CDR1 MNHEY and CDR2 SMNVEV come from the germline V gene (reference sequence). The CDR3 has 15 residues. With V trimmed by 3 bases and J by 3 bases, 2 bases remained unmatched. CDR3 in DNA: TGTGCCAGCAGTTTCCTAGCGGGAGACTACAATGAGCAGTTCTTC. It specifies CASSFLAGDYNEQFF.

The chain combines TRBV5-1 with TRBJ2-1; 8 nucleotides agree with TRBD1. The CDR3 runs to 14 residues. The junction had 3 bases not matched to a gene; V was cut back by 4 bases and J by 3 bases. Germline V lookup: CDR1 SGHRS, CDR2 YFSETQ. In DNA, the CDR3 is TGCGCCAGCAGCGGCGGGACAGGCTACAATGAGCAGTTCTTC. As protein: CASSGGTGYNEQFF.

This chain links TRBV4-2 with TRBJ1-1, with a tentative D call TRBD1 (6 bases). The length of the CDR3 is 17 residues. V lost 4 bases and J lost 0, with 18 bases in between. Germline V gene sequence: CDR1 LGHNA, CDR2 YNFKEQ. The CDR3 DNA is TGTGCCAGCAGCCCGTACCCAGGGGCTCTCATGAACACTGAAGCTTTCTTT. It is translated as CASSPYPGALMNTEAFF.

The chain links TRBV6-1 to TRBJ2-7; tentative D call: TRBD1 (6 bases). The ends were cut back, 7 bases at V and 2 bases at J, with 12 bases in the middle. This CDR3 comprises 13 residues. Looked up from germline, CDR1 is MNHNS and CDR2 is SASEGT. CDR3 DNA sequence: TGTGCCAGCAATGTACAGGGAGCCTACGAGCAGTACTTC. This encodes CASNVQGAYEQYF.

This chain uses TRBV6-5 with TRBJ1-2, with D possibly TRBD1 on 5 matching bases. Germline V gene sequence: CDR1 MNHEY, CDR2 SVGAGI. There are 16 residues in the CDR3. The V and J ends lost 2 bases and 0 bases respectively, with 13 bases between them. The CDR3 region is CASSYLLTETNYGYTF. CDR3 coding DNA: TGTGCCAGCAGTTACCTGCTGACAGAAACTAACTATGGCTACACCTTC.

This sequence joins TRBV6-4 and TRBJ2-5, with D maybe TRBD1 (6 bases). In germline, CDR1 is MRHNA, CDR2 SNTAGT. CDR3 length equals 17 residues. V was cut by 4 bases and J by 3 bases, with 21 bases left in between. This CDR3 reads CASSGVYDRSTEETQYF. CDR3 DNA: TGTGCCAGCAGTGGAGTGTACGACAGGTCAACCGAAGAGACCCAGTACTTC.

The chain recombines TRBV27 with TRBJ2-7, with 15 bases that match TRBD2. Per germline, CDR1 MNHEY and CDR2 SMNVEV (reference sequence). The CDR3 spans 14 residues. Germline trimming cut 4 bases from V and 5 bases from J; bases unmatched to any gene: 0. CDR3 coding DNA: TGTGCCAGCAGTTGGACTAGCGGGGGGGACGAGCAGTACTTC. Its translation is CASSWTSGGDEQYF.

Notes on this clone: Other DNA variants within this sample encode the same CDR3. The chain recombines TRBV9 with TRBJ1-2; D ambiguous. The ends were cut back, 4 bases at V and 8 bases at J, with 9 bases in the middle. The CDR3 runs 11 residues. CDR1 is SGDLS and CDR2 is YYNGEE in the germline V gene. CDR3 nucleotide sequence: TGTGCCAGCAGCTCGGAGAGGGGCTACACCTTC. Protein product: CASSSERGYTF.

This rearrangement joins TRBV27 to TRBJ2-5; 8 bases match TRBD1. The CDR3 extends over 14 amino acids. With V trimmed by 10 bases and J by 1 base, 8 bases remained unmatched. Germline CDR1 MNHEY, CDR2 SMNVEV (reference sequence). CDR3: CATRWTGSQETQYF. CDR3 sequence (DNA): TGTGCCACTCGATGGACAGGGTCCCAAGAGACCCAGTACTTC.